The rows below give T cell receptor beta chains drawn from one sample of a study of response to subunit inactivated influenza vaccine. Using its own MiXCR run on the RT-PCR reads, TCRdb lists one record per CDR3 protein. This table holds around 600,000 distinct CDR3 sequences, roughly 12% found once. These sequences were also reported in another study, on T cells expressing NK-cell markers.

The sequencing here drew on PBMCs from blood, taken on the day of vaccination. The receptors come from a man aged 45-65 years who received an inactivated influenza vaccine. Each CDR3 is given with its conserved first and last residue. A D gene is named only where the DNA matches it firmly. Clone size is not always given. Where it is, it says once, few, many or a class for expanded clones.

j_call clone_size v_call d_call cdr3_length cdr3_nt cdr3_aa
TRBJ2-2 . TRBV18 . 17 TGTGCCAGCTCTCCAAGACCCAGACAGACCAAACCCGGGGAGCTGTTTTTT CASSPRPRQTKPGELFF
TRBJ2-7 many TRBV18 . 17 TGTGCCAGCTCACCAGCAACGGAAAGGGTTTTTCTCTACGAGCAGTACTTC CASSPATERVFLYEQYF
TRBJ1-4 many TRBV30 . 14 TGTGCCTGGAGTGGGGTGACAACTAATGAAAAACTGTTTTTT CAWSGVTTNEKLFF
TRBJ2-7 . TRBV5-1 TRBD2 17 TGCGCCAGCAGCTTGGCCACTAGCGGGACCATCTCCTACGAGCAGTACTTC CASSLATSGTISYEQYF
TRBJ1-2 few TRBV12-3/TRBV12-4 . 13 TGTGCCAGCAGTTTAGCAGGGCGGGCCGGCTACACCTTC CASSLAGRAGYTF
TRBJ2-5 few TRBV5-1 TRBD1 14 TGCGCCAGCAGCCACTGGGACAGGAAAGAGACCCAGTACTTC CASSHWDRKETQYF
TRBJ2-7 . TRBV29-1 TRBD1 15 TGCAGCGTTCAAACCTTACCGGGACAGGGGAGCGAGCAGTACTTC CSVQTLPGQGSEQYF
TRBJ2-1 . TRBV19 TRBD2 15 TGTGCCAGTAGCCCTAGCGGGAGCTTTAACAATGAGCAGTTCTTC CASSPSGSFNNEQFF
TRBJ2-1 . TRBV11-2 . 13 TGTGCCAGCAGCTTACACAGGTACAATGAGCAGTTCTTC CASSLHRYNEQFF
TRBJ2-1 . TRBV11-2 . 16 TGTGCCAGCAGCACCACCGCGGGGCTATCCTACAATGAGCAGTTCTTC CASSTTAGLSYNEQFF
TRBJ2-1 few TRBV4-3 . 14 TGCGCCAGCAGCAAAACGGGAGCTTACAATGAGCAGTTCTTC CASSKTGAYNEQFF
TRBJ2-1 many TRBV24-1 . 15 TGTGCCACCAGTGATTTCAAGGGGAAGGACAATGAGCAGTTCTTC CATSDFKGKDNEQFF
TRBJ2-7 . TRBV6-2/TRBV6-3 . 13 TGTGCCAGCAACCTACGGAGTACCTACGAGCAGTACTTC CASNLRSTYEQYF
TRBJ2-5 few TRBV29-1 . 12 TGCAGCGCCGGGACTTCCCAAGAGACCCAGTACTTC CSAGTSQETQYF
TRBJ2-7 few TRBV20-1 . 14 TGCAGTGCTATCGATGGTGTTACCCCATACGAGCAGTACTTC CSAIDGVTPYEQYF
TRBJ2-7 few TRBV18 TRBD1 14 TGTGCCAGCTCACCAAAACAGGGGTACTACGAGCAGTACTTC CASSPKQGYYEQYF
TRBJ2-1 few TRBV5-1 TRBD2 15 TGCGCCAGCAGCCACAGGACTAGCGGCTACAATGAGCAGTTCTTC CASSHRTSGYNEQFF
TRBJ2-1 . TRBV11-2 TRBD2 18 TGTGCCAGCAGCCCCGGGGGACTAGCGTGGGCTAGCTACAATGAGCAGTTCTTC CASSPGGLAWASYNEQFF
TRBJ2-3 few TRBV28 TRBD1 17 TGTGCCAGCAGTTTACGCCAAGGGCAGGGGGCCTCAGATACGCAGTATTTT CASSLRQGQGASDTQYF
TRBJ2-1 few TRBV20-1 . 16 TGCAGTGCTCCAGGATCGGAGGGGGGCTCCTACAATGAGCAGTTCTTC CSAPGSEGGSYNEQFF
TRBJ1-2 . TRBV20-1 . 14 TGCAGTGCGCCCCCCGGTCAGGGCGACTATGGCTACACCTTC CSAPPGQGDYGYTF
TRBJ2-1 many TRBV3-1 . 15 TGTGCCAGCAGCCAAGATTTGGGAATCTACAATGAGCAGTTCTTC CASSQDLGIYNEQFF